This TCR beta chain was captured by sequencing in a study of blood T cell repertoires in COVID-19. Study-wide context: Sample material is recorded as cDNA or gDNA derived from T cells, B-cell-depleted T cells, or PBMCs.

Study processing details: Reference gene primers were amplified, and this amplification served to estimate nucleated cell counts. TCRdb keeps only in-frame clones here, not all; method: immunoSEQ multiplex PCR. The DNA was the basis for D and trimming; V, J and clone size are from that table. The table includes around 41,000 clones, around 83% detected once. Germline assignment: CDR1 KGHSH and CDR2 LQKENI. The CDR3 is 15 residues long. The V gene lost 3 bases and the J gene lost 8 bases, with 17 bases spanning the gap. The J gene is TRBJ2-1, the V gene TRBV18, with D possibly matching TRBD2 (5 bases). This sequence was found in a woman of 80 years or more with acute or convalescent COVID-19. The sample was peripheral blood. In nucleotides, the CDR3 is TGTGCCAGCTCACCGGCCGGAGCGGTTAGCGATGAGCAGTTCTTC. This codes for CASSPAGAVSDEQFF.